The T cell receptor (beta chain) under discussion was sequenced for a study of T cell responses to AZD1222 COVID-19 vaccine. Study results and limitations: Dominant CD4 TCR responses targeted spike regions 160-218 and 743-854.

The protocol was immunoSEQ multiplex PCR, while the TCRdb copy is restricted to in-frame clones and leaves out a portion. Among about 97,000 clones listed, nearly 90% were seen once. A note on this clone: Its specificity is not known.

V was clipped by 0 bases and J by 5 bases; unmatched bases: 2. CDR3 length: 14 amino acids. CDR1 and CDR2 (germline): SGHRS, YFSETQ. This rearrangement joins TRBV5-1 to TRBJ1-2, with TRBD1 matching over 9 bases. The sequenced sample was peripheral blood, obtained on day 0 of AZD1222 vaccination. The receptor was derived from an adult in good health. The CDR3 region is CASSLAQGAYGYTF. CDR3 bases: TGCGCCAGCAGCTTGGCACAGGGGGCTTATGGCTACACCTTC. The whole variable domain, remainder taken from reference TRBV5-1 and TRBJ1-2, is KAGVTQTPRYLIKTRGQQVTLSCSPISGHRSVSWYQQTPGQGLQFLFEYFSETQRNKGNFPGRFSGRQFSNSRSEMNVSTLELGDSALYLCASSLAQGAYGYTFGSGTRLTVV.